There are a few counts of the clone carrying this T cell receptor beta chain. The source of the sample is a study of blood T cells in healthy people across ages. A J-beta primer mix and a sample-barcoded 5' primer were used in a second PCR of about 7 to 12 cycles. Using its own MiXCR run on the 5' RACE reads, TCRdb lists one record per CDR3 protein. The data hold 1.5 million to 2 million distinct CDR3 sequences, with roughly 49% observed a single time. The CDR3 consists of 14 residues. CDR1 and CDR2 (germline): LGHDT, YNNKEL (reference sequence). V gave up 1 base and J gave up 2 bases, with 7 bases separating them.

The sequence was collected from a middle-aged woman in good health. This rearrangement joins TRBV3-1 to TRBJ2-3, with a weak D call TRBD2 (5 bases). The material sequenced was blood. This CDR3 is CASSQGLNTDTQYF. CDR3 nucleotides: TGTGCCAGCAGCCAAGGACTAAACACAGATACGCAGTATTTT.